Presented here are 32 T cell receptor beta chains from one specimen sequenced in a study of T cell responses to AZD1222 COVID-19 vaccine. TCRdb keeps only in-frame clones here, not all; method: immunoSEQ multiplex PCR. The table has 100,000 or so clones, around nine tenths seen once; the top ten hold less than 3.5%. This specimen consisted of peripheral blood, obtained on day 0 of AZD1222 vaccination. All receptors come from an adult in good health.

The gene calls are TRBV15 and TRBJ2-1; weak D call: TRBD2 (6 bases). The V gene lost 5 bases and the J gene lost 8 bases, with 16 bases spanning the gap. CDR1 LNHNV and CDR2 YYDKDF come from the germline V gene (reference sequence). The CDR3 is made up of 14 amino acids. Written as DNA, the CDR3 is TGTGCCACCAGCTGGGGGGTGGGGAGCGATGAGCAGTTCTTC. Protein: CATSWGVGSDEQFF.

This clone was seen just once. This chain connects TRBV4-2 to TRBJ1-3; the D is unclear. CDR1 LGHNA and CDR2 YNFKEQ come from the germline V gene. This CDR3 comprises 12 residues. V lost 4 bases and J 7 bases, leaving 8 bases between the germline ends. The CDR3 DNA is TGTGCCAGCAGCCGGGCAAGCAACACCATATATTTT. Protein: CASSRASNTIYF.

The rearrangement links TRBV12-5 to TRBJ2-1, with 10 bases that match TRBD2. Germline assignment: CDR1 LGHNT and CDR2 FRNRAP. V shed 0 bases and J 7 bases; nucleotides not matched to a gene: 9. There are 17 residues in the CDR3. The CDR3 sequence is CASGLVLSLAGENEQFF. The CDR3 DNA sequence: TGTGCTAGTGGTTTGGTACTTTCGCTAGCGGGGGAAAATGAGCAGTTCTTC.

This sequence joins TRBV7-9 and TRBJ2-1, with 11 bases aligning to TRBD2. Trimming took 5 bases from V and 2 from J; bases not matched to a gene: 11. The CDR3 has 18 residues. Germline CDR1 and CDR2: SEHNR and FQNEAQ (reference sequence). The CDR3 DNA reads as TGTGCCAGCAGCCCCCGGGGGGTAGCGGGGGGGACCTACAATGAGCAGTTCTTC. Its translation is CASSPRGVAGGTYNEQFF.

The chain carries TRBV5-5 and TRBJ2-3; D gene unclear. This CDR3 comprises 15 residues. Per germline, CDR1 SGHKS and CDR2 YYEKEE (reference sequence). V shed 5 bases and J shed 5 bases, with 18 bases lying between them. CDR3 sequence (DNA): TGTGCCAGCAGTGATTTTAGTGGGCGTAGAGATACGCAGTATTTT. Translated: CASSDFSGRRDTQYF.

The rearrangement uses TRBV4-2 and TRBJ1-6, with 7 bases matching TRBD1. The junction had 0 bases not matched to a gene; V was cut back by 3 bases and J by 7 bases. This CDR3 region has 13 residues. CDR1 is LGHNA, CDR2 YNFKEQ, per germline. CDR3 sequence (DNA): TGTGCCAGCAGCCAGGACAGGAATTCACCCCTCCACTTT. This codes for CASSQDRNSPLHF.

The CDR3 reads CASSIPTGFYTEAFF. CDR3 DNA: TGTGCCAGTAGTATCCCCACAGGGTTTTACACTGAAGCTTTCTTT. This chain joins TRBV19 and TRBJ1-1, with a tentative D call TRBD1 (6 bases). The CDR3 has 15 amino acids. Trimming took off 3 bases at V and 3 bases at J, with 14 bases between the two ends. The V gene's germline CDR1 is LNHDA and CDR2 SQIVND (reference sequence).

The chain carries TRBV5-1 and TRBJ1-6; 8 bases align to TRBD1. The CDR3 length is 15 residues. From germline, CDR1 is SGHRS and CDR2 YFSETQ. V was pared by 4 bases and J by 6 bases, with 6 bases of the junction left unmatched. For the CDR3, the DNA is TGCGCCAGCAGCATTGAACAGGGGGGTAATTCACCCCTCCACTTT. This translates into CASSIEQGGNSPLHF.

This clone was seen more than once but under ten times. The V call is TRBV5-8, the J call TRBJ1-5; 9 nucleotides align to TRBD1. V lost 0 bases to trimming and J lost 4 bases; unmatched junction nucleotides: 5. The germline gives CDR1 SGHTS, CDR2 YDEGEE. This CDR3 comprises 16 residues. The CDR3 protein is CASSLGWGQGNQPQHF. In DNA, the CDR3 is TGTGCCAGCAGCTTGGGGTGGGGACAGGGAAATCAGCCCCAGCATTTT.

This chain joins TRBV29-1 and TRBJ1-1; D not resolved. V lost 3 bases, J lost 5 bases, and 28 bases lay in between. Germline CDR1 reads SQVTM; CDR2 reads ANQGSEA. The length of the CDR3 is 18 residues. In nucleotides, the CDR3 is TGCAGCGTTGATATGCGGCGGGAAATAATTTATGGTATGACTGAAGCTTTCTTT. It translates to CSVDMRREIIYGMTEAFF.

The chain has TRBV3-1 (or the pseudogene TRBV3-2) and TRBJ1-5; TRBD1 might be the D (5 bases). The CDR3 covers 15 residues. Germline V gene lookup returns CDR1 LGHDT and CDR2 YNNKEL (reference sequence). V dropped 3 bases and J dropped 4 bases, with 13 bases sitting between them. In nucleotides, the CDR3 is TGTGCCAGCAGCCAGGGACTTCATTCGAATCAGCCCCAGCATTTT. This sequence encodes CASSQGLHSNQPQHF.

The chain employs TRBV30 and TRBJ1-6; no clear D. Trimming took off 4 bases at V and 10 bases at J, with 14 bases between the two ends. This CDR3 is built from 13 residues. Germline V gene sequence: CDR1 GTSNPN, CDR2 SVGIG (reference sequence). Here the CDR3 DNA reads TGTGCCTGGAACGGGGTAGGTCGCTCACCCCTCCACTTT. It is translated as CAWNGVGRSPLHF.

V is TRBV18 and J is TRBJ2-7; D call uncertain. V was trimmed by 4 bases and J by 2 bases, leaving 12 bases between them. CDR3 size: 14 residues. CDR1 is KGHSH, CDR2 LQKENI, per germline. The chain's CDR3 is CASSRFTDTYEQYF. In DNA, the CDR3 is TGTGCCAGCTCACGCTTCACTGACACCTACGAGCAGTACTTC.

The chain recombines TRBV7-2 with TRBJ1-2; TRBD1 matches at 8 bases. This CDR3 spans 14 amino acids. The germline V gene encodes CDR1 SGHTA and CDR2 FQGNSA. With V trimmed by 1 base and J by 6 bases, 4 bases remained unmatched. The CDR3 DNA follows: TGTGCCAGCAGCTTAGGCCCCAGGGGGCATGGCTACACCTTC. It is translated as CASSLGPRGHGYTF.

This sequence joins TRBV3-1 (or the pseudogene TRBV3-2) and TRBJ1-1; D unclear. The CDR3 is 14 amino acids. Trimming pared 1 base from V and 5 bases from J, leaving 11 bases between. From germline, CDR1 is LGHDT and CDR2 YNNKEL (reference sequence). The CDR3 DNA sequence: TGTGCCAGCAGCCAAGCGAGGGTTGAGACTGAAGCTTTCTTT. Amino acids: CASSQARVETEAFF.

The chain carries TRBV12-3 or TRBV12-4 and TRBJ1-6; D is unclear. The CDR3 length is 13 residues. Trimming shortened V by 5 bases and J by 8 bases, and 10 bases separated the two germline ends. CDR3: CASSIQTDSPLHF. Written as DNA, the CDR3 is TGTGCCAGCAGTATTCAGACGGATTCACCCCTCCACTTT.

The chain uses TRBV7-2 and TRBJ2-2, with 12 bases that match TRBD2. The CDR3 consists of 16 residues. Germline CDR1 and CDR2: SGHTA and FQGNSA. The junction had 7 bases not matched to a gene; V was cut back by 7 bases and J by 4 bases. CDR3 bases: TGTGCCAGCACCCCGGCTAGCGGGGGGGCCACCGGGGAGCTGTTTTTT. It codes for CASTPASGGATGELFF.

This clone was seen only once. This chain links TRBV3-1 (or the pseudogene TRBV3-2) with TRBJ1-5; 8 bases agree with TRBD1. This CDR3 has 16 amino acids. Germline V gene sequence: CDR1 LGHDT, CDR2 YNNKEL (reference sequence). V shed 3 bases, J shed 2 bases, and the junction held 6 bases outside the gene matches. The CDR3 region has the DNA TGTGCCAGCAGCCAGCACAGGGGGTCGGGCAATCAGCCCCAGCATTTT. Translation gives CASSQHRGSGNQPQHF.

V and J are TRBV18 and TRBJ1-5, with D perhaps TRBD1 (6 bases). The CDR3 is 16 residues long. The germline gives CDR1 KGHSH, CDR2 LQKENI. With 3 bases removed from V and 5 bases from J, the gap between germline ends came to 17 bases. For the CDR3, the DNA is TGTGCCAGCTCACCCGAATTAGTGGACAGAGATCAGCCCCAGCATTTT. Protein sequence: CASSPELVDRDQPQHF.

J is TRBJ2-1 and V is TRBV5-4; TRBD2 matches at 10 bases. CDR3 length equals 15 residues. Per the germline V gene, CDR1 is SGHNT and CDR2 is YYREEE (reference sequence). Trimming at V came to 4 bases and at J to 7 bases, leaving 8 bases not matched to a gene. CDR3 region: CASSRSGGARNEQFF. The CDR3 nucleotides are TGTGCCAGCAGCCGCAGCGGGGGGGCCCGGAATGAGCAGTTCTTC.

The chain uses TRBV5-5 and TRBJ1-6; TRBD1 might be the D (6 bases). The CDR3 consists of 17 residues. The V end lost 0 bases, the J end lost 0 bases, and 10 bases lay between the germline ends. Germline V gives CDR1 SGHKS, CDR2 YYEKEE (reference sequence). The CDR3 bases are TGTGCCAGCAGCTTGGAACAGGGTCGCTCCTATAATTCACCCCTCCACTTT. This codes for CASSLEQGRSYNSPLHF.

In DNA form, the CDR3 reads TGTGCCAGCAGCTCTAGGAACACCGGGGAGCTGTTTTTT. It encodes CASSSRNTGELFF. V is TRBV5-4 and J is TRBJ2-2; D not certain. V was trimmed by 3 bases and J by 1 base, leaving 4 bases between them. This CDR3 is 13 amino acids long. Germline V gene data show CDR1 as SGHNT and CDR2 as YYREEE (reference sequence).

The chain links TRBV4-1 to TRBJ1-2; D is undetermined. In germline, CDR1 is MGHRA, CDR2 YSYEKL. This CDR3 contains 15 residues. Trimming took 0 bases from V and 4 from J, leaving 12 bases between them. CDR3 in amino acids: CASSQDNRRSYGYTF. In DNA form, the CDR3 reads TGCGCCAGCAGCCAAGATAACCGGAGAAGCTATGGCTACACCTTC.

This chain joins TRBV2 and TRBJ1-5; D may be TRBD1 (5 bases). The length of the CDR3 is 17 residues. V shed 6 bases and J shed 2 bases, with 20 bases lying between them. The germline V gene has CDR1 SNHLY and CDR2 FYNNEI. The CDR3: CASRLPGPRDGNQPQHF. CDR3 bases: TGTGCCAGCAGACTTCCGGGGCCTAGGGATGGCAATCAGCCCCAGCATTTT. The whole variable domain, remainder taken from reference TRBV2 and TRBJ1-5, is EPEVTQTPSHQVTQMGQEVILRCVPISNHLYFYWYRQILGQKVEFLVSFYNNEISEKSEIFDDQFSVERPDGSNFTLKIRSTKLEDSAMYFCASRLPGPRDGNQPQHFGDGTRLSIL.

The CDR3 DNA reads as TGTGCCAGCAGCCCGACAGGGGCCGCAGATACGCAGTATTTT. It encodes CASSPTGAADTQYF. V and J are TRBV11-2 and TRBJ2-3; the match to TRBD1 covers 8 bases. Trimming at V came to 5 bases and at J to 4 bases, leaving 5 bases not matched to a gene. CDR1 is SGHAT, CDR2 FQNNGV, per germline. The CDR3 sequence is 14 residues long. The full variable domain, rest sourced from reference TRBV11-2 and TRBJ2-3, is EAGVAQSPRYKIIEKRQSVAFWCNPISGHATLYWYQQILGQGPKLLIQFQNNGVVDDSQLPKDRFSAERLKGVDSTLKIQPAKLEDSAVYLCASSPTGAADTQYFGPGTRLTVL.

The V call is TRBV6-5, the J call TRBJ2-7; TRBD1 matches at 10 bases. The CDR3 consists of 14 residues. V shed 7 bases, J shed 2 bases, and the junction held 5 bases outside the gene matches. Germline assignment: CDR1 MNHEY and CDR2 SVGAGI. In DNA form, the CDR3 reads TGTGCCAGCAAAACAGGACAGGGGGCCTACGAGCAGTACTTC. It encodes CASKTGQGAYEQYF.

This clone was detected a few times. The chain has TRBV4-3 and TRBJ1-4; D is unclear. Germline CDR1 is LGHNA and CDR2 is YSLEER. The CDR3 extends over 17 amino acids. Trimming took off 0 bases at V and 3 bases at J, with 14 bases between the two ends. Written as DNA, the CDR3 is TGCGCCAGCAGCCAAGATCTGAGGGTCAGCTCTAATGAAAAACTGTTTTTT. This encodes CASSQDLRVSSNEKLFF.

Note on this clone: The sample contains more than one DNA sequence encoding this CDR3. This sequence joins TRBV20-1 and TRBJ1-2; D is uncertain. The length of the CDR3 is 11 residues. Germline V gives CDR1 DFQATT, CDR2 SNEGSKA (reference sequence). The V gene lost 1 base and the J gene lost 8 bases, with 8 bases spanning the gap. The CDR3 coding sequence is TGCAGTGCTAGAGCCGGCGGCGGCTACACCTTC. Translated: CSARAGGGYTF.

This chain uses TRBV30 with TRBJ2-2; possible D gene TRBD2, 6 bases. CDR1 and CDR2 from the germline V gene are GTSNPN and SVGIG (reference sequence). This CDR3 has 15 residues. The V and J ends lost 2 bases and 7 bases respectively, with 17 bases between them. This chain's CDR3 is CAWSLAWGRSGELFF. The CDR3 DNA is TGTGCCTGGAGTCTAGCCTGGGGGAGGAGCGGGGAGCTGTTTTTT.

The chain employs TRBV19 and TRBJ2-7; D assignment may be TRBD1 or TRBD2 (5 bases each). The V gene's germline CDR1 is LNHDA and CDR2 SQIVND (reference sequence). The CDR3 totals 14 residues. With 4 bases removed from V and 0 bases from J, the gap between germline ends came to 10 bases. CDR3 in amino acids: CASSSLGDSYEQYF. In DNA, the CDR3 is TGTGCCAGTAGTAGCTTGGGGGACTCCTACGAGCAGTACTTC.

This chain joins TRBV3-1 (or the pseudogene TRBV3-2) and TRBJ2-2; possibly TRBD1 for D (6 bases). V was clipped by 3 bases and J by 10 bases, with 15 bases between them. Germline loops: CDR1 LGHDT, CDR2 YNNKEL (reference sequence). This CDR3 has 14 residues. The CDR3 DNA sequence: TGTGCCAGCAGCCAGGTGACAGGACCGAAGGAGCTGTTTTTT. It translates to CASSQVTGPKELFF.

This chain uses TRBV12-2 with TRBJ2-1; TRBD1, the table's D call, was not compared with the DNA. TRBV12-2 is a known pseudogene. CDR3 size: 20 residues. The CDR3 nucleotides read TGTGCAAGTCGCTTAGTATTAGGGACAGGGGTTCTTGTTCCTTACAATGAGCAGTTCTTC. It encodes CASRLVLGTGVLVPYNEQFF.